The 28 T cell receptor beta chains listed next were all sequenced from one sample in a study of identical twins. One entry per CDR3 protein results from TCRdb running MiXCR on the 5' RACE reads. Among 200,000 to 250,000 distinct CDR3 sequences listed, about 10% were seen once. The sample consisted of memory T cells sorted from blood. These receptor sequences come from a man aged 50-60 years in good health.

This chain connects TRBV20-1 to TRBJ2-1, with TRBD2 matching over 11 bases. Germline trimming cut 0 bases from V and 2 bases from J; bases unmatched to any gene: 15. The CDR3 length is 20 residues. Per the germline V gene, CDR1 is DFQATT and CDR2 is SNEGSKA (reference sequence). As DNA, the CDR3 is TGCAGTGCTAGAGATGCGGGGAGACTAGCGGGGCCTACTACCTACAATGAGCAGTTCTTC. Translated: CSARDAGRLAGPTTYNEQFF.

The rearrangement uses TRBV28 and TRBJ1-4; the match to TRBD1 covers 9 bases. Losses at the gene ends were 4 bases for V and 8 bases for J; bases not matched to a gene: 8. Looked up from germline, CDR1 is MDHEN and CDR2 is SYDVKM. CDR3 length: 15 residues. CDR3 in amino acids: CASSSYRGPGEKLFF. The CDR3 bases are TGTGCCAGCAGTTCGTACAGGGGGCCCGGGGAAAAACTGTTTTTT.

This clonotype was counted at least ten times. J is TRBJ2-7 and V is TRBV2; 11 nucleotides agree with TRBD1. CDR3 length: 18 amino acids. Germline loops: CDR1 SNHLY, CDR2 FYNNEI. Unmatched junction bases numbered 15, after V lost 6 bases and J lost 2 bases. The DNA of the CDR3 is TGTGCCAGCAGGGCGGACAGGGGGCTGGGTTATCAAACCTACGAGCAGTACTTC. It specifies CASRADRGLGYQTYEQYF. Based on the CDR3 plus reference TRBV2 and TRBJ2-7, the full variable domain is EPEVTQTPSHQVTQMGQEVILRCVPISNHLYFYWYRQILGQKVEFLVSFYNNEISEKSEIFDDQFSVERPDGSNFTLKIRSTKLEDSAMYFCASRADRGLGYQTYEQYFGPGTRLTVT.

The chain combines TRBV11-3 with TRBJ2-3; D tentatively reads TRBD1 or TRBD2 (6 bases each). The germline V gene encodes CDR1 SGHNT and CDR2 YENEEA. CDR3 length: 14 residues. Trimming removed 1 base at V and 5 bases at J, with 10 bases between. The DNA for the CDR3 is TGTGCCAGCAGCTTAGGGGGGGCGGAAGATACGCAGTATTTT. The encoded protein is CASSLGGAEDTQYF.

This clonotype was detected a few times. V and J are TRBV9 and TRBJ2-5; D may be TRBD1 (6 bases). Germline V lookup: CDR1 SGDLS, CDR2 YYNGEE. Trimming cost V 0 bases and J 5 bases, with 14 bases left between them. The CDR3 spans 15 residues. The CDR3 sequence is CASSVGKGDRETQYF. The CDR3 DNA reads TGTGCCAGCAGCGTAGGAAAGGGGGACCGGGAGACCCAGTACTTC.

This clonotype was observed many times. The CDR3 DNA reads as TGCGCCAGCAGTCAATATCGCAGGAGTCGATCAGAGACCCAGTACTTC. This gives the protein CASSQYRRSRSETQYF. The chain couples TRBV23-1 to TRBJ2-5, with D hard to call. TRBV23-1 is known as an ORF, though its function is uncertain. This CDR3 region has 16 residues. V lost 1 base, J lost 4 bases, and 16 bases lay in between.

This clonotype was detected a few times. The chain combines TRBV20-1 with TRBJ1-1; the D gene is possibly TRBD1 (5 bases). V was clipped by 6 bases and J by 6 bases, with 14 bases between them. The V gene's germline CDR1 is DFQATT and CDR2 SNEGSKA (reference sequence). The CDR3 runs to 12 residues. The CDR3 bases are TGCAGTGCCCGCAGCAGAGGGGCTGAAGCTTTCTTT. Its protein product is CSARSRGAEAFF.

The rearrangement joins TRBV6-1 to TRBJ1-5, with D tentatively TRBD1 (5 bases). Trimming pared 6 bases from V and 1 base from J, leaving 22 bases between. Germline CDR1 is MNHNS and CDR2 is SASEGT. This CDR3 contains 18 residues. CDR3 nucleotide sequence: TGTGCCAGCAGCCATATATCAGGTGGGGGTCGAAGCAATCAGCCCCAGCATTTT. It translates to CASSHISGGGRSNQPQHF.

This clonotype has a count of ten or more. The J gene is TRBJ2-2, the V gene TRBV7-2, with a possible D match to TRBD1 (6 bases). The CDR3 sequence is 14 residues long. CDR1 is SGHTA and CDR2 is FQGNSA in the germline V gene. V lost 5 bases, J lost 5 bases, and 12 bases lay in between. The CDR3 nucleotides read TGTGCCAGCAGCCTCAAACAGGGTACCGGGGAGCTGTTTTTT. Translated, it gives CASSLKQGTGELFF. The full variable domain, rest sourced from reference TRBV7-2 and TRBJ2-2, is GAGVSQSPSNKVTEKGKDVELRCDPISGHTALYWYRQSLGQGLEFLIYFQGNSAPDKSGLPSDRFSAERTGGSVSTLTIQRTQQEDSAVYLCASSLKQGTGELFFGEGSRLTVL.

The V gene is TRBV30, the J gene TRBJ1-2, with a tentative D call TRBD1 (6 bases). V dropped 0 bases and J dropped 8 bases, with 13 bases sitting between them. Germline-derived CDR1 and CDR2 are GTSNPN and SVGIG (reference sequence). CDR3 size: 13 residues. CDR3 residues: CAWSVAGAGGYTF. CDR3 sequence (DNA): TGTGCCTGGAGTGTAGCGGGGGCGGGAGGCTACACCTTC.

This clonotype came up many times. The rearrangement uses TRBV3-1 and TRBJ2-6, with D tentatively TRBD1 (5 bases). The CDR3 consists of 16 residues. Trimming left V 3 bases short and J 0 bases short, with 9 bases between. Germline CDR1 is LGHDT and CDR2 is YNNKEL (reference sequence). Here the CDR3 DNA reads TGTGCCAGCAGCCACACCGACAGCTCTGGGGCCAACGTCCTGACTTTC. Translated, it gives CASSHTDSSGANVLTF.

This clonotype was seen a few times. This CDR3 reads CASSLGLAIYEQYF. As DNA, the CDR3 is TGTGCCAGCAGTTTAGGACTAGCGATCTACGAGCAGTACTTC. This sequence joins TRBV28 and TRBJ2-7; TRBD2 matches 9 bases. Germline CDR1 is MDHEN and CDR2 is SYDVKM. The V segment lost 2 bases and the J segment 3 bases; nucleotides outside the gene matches: 2. The CDR3 contains 14 residues.

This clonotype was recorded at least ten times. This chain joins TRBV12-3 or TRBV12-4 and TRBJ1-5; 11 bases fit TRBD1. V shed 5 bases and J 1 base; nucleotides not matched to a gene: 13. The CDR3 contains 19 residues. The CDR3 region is CASSRRDRGIGMSNQPQHF. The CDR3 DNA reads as TGTGCCAGCAGTCGAAGGGACAGGGGGATTGGGATGAGCAATCAGCCCCAGCATTTT.

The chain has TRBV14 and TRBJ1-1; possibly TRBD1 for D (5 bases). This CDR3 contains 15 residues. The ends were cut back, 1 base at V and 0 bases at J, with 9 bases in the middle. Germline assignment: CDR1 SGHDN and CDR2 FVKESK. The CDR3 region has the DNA TGTGCCAGCAGCCAAGTGGCAGGGATGAACACTGAAGCTTTCTTT. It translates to CASSQVAGMNTEAFF.

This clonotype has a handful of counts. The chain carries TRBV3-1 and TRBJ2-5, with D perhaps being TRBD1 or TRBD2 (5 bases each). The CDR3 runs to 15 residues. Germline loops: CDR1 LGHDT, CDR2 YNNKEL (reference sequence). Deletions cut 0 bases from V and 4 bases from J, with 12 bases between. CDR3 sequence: CASSQEFFGAETQYF. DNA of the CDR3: TGTGCCAGCAGCCAAGAGTTTTTCGGGGCAGAGACCCAGTACTTC.

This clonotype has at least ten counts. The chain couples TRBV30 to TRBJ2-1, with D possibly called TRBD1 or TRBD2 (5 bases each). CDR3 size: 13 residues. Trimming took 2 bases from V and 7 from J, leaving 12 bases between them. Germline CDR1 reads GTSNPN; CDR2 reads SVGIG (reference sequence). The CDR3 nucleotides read TGTGCCTGGAGTTGGGGACCCGGGAATGAGCAGTTCTTC. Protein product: CAWSWGPGNEQFF. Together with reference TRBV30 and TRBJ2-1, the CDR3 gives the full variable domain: SQTIHQWPATLVQPVGSPLSLECTVEGTSNPNLYWYRQAAGRGLQLLFYSVGIGQISSEVPQNLSASRPQDRQFILSSKKLLLSDSGFYLCAWSWGPGNEQFFGPGTRLTVL.

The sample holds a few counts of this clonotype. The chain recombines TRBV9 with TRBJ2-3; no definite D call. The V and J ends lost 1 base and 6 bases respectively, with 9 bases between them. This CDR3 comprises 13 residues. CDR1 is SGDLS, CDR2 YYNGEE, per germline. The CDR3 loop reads CASSVSEVDTQYF. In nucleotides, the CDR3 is TGTGCCAGCAGCGTAAGTGAAGTTGATACGCAGTATTTT.

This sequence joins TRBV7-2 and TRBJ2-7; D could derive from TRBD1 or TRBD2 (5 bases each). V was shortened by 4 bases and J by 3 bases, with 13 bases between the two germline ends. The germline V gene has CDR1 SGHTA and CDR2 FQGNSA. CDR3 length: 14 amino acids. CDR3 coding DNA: TGTGCCAGCAGCTCGGGACCACTTCTCTACGAGCAGTACTTC. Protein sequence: CASSSGPLLYEQYF.

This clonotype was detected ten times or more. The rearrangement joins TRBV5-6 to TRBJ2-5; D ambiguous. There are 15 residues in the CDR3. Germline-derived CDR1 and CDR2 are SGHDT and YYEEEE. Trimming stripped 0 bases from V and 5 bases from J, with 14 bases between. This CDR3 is CASSLAGHHGETQYF. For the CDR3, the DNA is TGTGCCAGCAGCTTGGCTGGGCACCATGGGGAGACCCAGTACTTC. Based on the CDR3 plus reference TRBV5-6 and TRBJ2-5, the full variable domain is DAGVTQSPTHLIKTRGQQVTLRCSPKSGHDTVSWYQQALGQGPQFIFQYYEEEERQRGNFPDRFSGHQFPNYSSELNVNALLLGDSALYLCASSLAGHHGETQYFGPGTRLLVL.

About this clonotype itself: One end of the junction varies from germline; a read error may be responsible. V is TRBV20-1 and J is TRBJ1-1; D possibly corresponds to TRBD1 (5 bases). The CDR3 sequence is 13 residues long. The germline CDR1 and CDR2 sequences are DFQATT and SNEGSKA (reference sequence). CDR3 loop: CSARGTANTEAFF. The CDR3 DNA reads TGCAGTGCAAGAGGGACGGCGAACACTGAAGCTTTCTTT.

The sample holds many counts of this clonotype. The CDR3 DNA follows: TGTGCCATCAGTGATCCCCGCGACAGGGGGGGAAATGAGCAGTTCTTC. Translated: CAISDPRDRGGNEQFF. V is TRBV10-3 and J is TRBJ2-1; 9 bases fit TRBD1. The ends lost 3 bases at V and 7 bases at J; junction bases unmatched: 10. This CDR3 has 16 amino acids. Germline loops: CDR1 ENHRY, CDR2 SYGVKD.

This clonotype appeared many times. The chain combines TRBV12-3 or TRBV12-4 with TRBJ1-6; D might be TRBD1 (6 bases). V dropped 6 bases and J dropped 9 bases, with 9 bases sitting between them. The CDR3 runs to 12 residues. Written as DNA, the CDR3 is TGTGCCAGCAGGACAGGTGCTTCACCCCTCCACTTT. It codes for CASRTGASPLHF.

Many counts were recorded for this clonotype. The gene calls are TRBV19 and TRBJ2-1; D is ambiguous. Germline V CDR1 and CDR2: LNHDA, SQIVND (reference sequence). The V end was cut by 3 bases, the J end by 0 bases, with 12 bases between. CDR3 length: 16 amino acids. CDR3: CASSIGRQSSYNEQFF. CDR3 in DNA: TGTGCCAGTAGTATCGGCAGACAAAGCTCCTACAATGAGCAGTTCTTC.

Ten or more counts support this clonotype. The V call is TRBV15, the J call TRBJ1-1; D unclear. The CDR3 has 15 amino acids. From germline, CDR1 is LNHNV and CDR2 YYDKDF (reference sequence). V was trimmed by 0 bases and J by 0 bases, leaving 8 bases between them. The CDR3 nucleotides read TGTGCCACCAGCAGAGATATAACGGTGAACACTGAAGCTTTCTTT. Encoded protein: CATSRDITVNTEAFF.

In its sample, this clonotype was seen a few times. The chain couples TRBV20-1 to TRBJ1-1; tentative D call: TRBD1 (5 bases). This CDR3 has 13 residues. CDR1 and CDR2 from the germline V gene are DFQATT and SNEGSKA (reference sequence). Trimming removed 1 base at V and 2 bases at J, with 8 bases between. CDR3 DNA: TGCAGTGCTAGAGGGACACCTAACACTGAAGCTTTCTTT. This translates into CSARGTPNTEAFF.

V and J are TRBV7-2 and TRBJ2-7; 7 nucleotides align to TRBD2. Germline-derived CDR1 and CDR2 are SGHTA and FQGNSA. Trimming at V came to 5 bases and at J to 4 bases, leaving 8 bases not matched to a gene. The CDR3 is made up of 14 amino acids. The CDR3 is CASSPRSGDYEQYF. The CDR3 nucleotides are TGTGCCAGCAGCCCCCGCAGCGGGGATTACGAGCAGTACTTC.

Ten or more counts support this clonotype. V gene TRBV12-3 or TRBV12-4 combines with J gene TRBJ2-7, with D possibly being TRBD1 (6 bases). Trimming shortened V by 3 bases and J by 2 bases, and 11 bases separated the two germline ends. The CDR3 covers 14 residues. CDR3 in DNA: TGTGCCAGCAGTTTCCTCGGACAGACCTACGAGCAGTACTTC. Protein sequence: CASSFLGQTYEQYF.

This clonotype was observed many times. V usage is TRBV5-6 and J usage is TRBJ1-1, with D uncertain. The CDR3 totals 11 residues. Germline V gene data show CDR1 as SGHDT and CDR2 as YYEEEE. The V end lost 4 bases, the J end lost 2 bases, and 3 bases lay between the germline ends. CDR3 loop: CASSLNTEAFF. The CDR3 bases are TGTGCCAGCAGCCTAAACACTGAAGCTTTCTTT.